This record covers a single TCR beta chain. The sample belongs to a study of blood T cell repertoires in COVID-19. About the study: COVID-19 samples collected from the United States, Italy and Spain covered acute and convalescent phases.

The length of the CDR3 is 14 residues. Germline V CDR1 and CDR2: SGHTA, FQGNSA. Trimming removed 8 bases at V and 2 bases at J, with 13 bases between. In the study's own analysis: Estimation of nucleated cell counts was performed using reference gene primer amplification. The data were produced by immunoSEQ multiplex PCR, yet TCRdb's version contains in-frame clones alone and is incomplete. Clonal size and the V and J genes are those of that table, whereas D and trimming came from the DNA. The sample lists 150,000 to 200,000 clones; less than 90% were seen once. This sequence originates from a woman in her twenties or thirties who had been exposed to COVID-19. The rearrangement links TRBV7-2 to TRBJ2-1; D perhaps matches TRBD2 (5 bases). Sequenced sample: PBMCs or T cells enriched from blood (not recorded which). CDR3 bases: TGTGCCAGCCGCCGGGGAGCAGCCTACAATGAGCAGTTCTTC. It specifies CASRRGAAYNEQFF.